This section outlines one T cell receptor (beta chain) sequence together with its context. Its antigen is as yet unknown. Reverse transcription of 0.5 to 1 ug RNA was performed with random hexamers. Coverage of TCR beta CDR3 amplification by immunoSEQ multiplex PCR extended to 54 Vbeta and 13 Jbeta. TCRdb analysed the immunoSEQ multiplex PCR reads with MiXCR anew, one entry per CDR3 protein. The profile shows 330,000 or so distinct CDR3 sequences, 89% of them singletons. The entry originates in a study of CD8 T cells in Susac syndrome. The authors carried out high-throughput sequencing of TCR beta. They applied it to CD8+ and CD4+ T cells obtained from blood. In contrast to the negatively isolated CD8+ and CD4+ T cells, TEMRA cells were FACS-enriched. General observations from the study: Regarding the TCR sequencing and HLA analysis, the study admitted that a relatively small number of individuals were involved.

The receptor comes from a human donor with multiple sclerosis. The material sequenced was CD8+ T cells from PBMCs.

The DNA of the CDR3 is TGTGCCAGCAGTCCTATAGCGGGAACCTACGAGCAGTACTTC. Translated: CASSPIAGTYEQYF. The genes are TRBV27 and TRBJ2-7; TRBD2 matches at 8 bases. The CDR3 runs 14 residues. V dropped 5 bases and J dropped 2; count of bases not matched to a gene: 5. CDR1 and CDR2 (germline): MNHEY, SMNVEV (reference sequence).